The sequence of this T cell receptor beta chain was determined in a study of T cell repertoires in cytomegalovirus infection. Study in general: Epitope selection comprised recently identified HLA-C-restricted CMV epitopes and well-studied HLA-B-restricted CMV epitopes. Evidence of both CMV infection and a matching HLA type came from public TCR beta signatures. General study results and limits: Using cumulative public TCR beta family frequency, the authors identified those who carried CMV together with the relevant HLA. Dominant in the ex vivo response were TCR beta clonotypes restricted by HLA-C and specific for CMV.

TCRdb reanalysed the reads using MiXCR and keeps one entry per CDR3 protein. The repertoire includes 750,000 to 950,000 distinct CDR3 sequences, about 28% of them detected once, and roughly 14% sits in the top ten. Note on this clonotype: What it binds is not known.

The receptor comes from a human donor in good health (CMV status not recorded). Some clones in this sample may be carry-over from other donors' samples. Sequences were derived from cultured CD8+ T cells from PBMCs, sampled from culture after CMV antigen stimulation.

CDR3 region: CASRLRNTEAFF. The CDR3 DNA sequence: TGTGCCAGCCGATTAAGGAACACTGAAGCTTTCTTT. The rearrangement uses TRBV7-9 and TRBJ1-1; no clear D. V was shortened by 8 bases and J by 1 base, with 8 bases between the two germline ends. The CDR3 runs to 12 residues. The germline V gene encodes CDR1 SEHNR and CDR2 FQNEAQ (reference sequence).